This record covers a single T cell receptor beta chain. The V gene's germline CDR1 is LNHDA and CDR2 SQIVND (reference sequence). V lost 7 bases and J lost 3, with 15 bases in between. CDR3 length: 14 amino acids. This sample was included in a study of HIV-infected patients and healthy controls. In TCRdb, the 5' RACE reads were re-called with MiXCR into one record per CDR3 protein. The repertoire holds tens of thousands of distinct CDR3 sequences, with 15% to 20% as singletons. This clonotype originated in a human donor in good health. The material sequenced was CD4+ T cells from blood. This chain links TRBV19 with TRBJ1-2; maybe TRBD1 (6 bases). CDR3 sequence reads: CASTLTWGHYGYTF. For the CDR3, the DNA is TGTGCCAGTACCCTTACGTGGGGGCACTATGGCTACACCTTC.